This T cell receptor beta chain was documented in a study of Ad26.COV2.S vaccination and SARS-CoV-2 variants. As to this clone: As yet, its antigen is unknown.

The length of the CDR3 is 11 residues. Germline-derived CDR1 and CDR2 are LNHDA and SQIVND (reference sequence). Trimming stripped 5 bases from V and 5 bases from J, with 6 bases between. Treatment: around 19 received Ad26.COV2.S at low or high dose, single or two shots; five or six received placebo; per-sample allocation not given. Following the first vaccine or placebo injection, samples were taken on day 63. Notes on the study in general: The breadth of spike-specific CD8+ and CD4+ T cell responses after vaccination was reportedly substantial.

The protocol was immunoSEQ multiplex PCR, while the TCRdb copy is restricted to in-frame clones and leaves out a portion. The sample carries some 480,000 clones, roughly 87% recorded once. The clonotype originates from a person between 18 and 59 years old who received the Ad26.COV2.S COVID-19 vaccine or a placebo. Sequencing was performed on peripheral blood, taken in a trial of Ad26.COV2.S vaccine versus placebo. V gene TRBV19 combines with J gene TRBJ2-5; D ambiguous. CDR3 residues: CASSHGETQYF. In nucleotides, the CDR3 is TGTGCCAGTAGTCACGGGGAGACCCAGTACTTC.